The rows below give T cell receptor beta chains drawn from one sample of a study of cytomegalovirus exposure and HLA in healthy donors. Sequencing was performed with immunoSEQ multiplex PCR; in TCRdb, only in-frame clones are kept and a portion is missing. The sample has 300,000 to 400,000 clones, about nine tenths seen once; the top ten hold over 0.75%. Sequenced sample: PBMCs. The receptors originated from a woman between 18 and 29 years old in good health and CMV-seronegative. Both conserved end residues are trimmed from each CDR3. Each record gives: V gene, CDR3 protein.

TRBV2 ASIWTSGYNEQF
TRBV30 AWSGQYPYNEQF
TRBV30 AWSPTRGGRTQH
TRBV5-1 ASSLAPAGQGDGYT
TRBV9 ASSVGVVSYNSPLH
TRBV29-1 SVERAGDGPYEQY
TRBV6-5 ASSYSTGFTEAF
TRBV7-9 ASSSIQQPNTGELF
TRBV6-6 ASSPQGNQPQH
TRBV27 ASRAHRTGYLPTGELF
TRBV30 AWSAQTGANVLT
TRBV28 ASRGGQPFYEQY
TRBV30 AWSVGGGVGQPQH
TRBV6-6 ASSYLAPSNQPQH
TRBV7-9 ASSSRGLTSGRVETQY
TRBV7-9 ASTTRANEQF
TRBV7-9 ASSYKTGGIIGTNEKLF
TRBV6-5 ASSYSPGGGINIQY
TRBV7-2 ASSLNPAGGPDTQY
TRBV7-9 ASSFLLAGGETQY
TRBV4-2 ASSKRTGMNTEAF
TRBV28 ASSEETGGRSYAF
TRBV28 ASSLSSGFTGDQPQH
TRBV11-1 ASSLARGGGFSYNEQF
TRBV7-9 ASSLGASGEQY
TRBV30 AWSGGGYTEAF
TRBV2 ASETGPGTEAF
TRBV2 ARRGQAGHATNEKLF
TRBV6-1 ASRSGQGGYNEQF
TRBV9 ASSGPLGAGGDNEQF
TRBV9 ASSSVTGMVTEAF
TRBV29-1 SVEGRGRSQF
TRBV5-1 ASSPDRSRTGQPQH
TRBV7-9 ASIKLTTSSDSLYGYT
TRBV2 ASTTASYQPQH
TRBV27 ASSLLAGGETQY
TRBV7-9 ASSLAPVSYEQY
TRBV30 AWSGPPGVHYGYT
TRBV28 ASSVTGTEAF
TRBV30 AWSPGQVFYGYT
TRBV27 ASIRDTEAF
TRBV6-5 ASSPPGGPNNEQF
TRBV15 ATSSAERRTGELF
TRBV27 ASSLYQETQY
TRBV18 ASSPPSPADTQY
TRBV7-9 ASSSTLTENTGELF
TRBV6-5 ASRGPGGLYEQY
TRBV28 ASSLTSPPVYEQY
TRBV27 ASSSLAGVGTQY
TRBV7-8 ASSPGTAVDQPQH